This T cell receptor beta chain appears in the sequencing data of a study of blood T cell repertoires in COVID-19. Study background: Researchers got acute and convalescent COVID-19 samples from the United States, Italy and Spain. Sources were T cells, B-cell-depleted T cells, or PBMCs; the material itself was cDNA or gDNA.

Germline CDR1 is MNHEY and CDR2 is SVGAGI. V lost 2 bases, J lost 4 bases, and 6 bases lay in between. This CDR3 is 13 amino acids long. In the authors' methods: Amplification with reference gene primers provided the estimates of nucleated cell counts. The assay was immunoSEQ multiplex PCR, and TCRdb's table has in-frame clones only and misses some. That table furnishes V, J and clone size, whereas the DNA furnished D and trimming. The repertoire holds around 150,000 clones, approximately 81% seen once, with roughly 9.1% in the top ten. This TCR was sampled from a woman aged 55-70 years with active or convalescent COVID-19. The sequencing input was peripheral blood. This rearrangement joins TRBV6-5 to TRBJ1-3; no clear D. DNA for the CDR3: TGTGCCAGCAGTTACCAGGCGGGAAACACCATATATTTT. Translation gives CASSYQAGNTIYF.